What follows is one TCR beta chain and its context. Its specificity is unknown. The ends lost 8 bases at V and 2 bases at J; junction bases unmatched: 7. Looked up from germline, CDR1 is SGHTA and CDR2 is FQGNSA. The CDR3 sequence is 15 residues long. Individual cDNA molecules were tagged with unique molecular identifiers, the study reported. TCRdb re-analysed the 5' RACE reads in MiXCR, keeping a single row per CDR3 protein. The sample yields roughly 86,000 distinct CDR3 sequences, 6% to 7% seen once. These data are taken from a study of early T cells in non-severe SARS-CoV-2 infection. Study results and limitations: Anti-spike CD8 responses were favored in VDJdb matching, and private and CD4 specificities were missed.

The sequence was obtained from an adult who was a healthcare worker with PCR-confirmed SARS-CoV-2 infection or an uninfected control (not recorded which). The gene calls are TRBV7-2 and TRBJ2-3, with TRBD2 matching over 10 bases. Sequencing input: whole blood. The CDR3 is CASRLSGGATDTQYF. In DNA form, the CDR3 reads TGTGCCAGCCGACTAAGCGGGGGGGCCACAGATACGCAGTATTTT.